This TCR beta chain was sequenced for a study of blood T cell repertoires in COVID-19. This clone was recorded once. Researchers sorted participants into cohorts using their self-reported clinical history. Only in-frame clones appear in the TCRdb table, and some are missing; sequencing was by immunoSEQ multiplex PCR. Of fewer than 350,000 clones in the sample, 85% were seen once. Germline CDR1 and CDR2: GTSNPN and SVGIG (reference sequence). Trimming removed 2 bases from V and 11 bases from J; junction bases left unmatched: 4. The CDR3 loop spans 11 amino acids. Input material: PBMCs or T cells enriched from blood (not recorded which). The clonotype originates from a woman between 25 and 40 years old who had been exposed to COVID-19. V gene TRBV30 combines with J gene TRBJ2-7; TRBD1 aligns across 9 bases. The CDR3: CAWSLRQGEYF. For the CDR3, the DNA is TGTGCCTGGAGTCTTAGACAGGGGGAGTACTTC.